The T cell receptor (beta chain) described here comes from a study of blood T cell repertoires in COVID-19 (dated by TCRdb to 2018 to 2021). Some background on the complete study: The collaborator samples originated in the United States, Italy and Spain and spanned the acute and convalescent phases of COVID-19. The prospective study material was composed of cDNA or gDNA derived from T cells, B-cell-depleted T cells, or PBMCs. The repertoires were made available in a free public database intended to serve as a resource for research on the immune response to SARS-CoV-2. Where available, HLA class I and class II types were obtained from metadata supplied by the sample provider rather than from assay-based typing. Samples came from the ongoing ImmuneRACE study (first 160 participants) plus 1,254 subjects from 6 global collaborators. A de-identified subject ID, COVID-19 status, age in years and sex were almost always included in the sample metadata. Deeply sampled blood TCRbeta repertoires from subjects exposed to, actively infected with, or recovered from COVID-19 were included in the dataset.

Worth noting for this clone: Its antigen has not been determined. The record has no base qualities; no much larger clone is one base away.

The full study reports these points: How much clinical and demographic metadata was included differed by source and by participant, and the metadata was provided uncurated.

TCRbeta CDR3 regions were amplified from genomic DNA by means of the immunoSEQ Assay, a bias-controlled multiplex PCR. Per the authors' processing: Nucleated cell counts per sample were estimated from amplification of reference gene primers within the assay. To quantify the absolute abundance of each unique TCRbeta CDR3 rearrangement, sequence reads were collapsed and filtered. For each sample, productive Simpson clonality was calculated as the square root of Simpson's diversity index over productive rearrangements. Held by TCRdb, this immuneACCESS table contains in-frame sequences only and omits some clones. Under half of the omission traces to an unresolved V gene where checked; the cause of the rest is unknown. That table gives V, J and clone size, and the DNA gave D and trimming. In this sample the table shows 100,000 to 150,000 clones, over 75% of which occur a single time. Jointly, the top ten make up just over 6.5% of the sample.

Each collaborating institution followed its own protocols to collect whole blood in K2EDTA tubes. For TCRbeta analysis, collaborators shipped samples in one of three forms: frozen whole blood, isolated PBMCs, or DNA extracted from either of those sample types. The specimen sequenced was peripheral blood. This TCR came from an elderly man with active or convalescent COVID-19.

The CDR3 reads CASSLVVGTGGVSPLHF. The nucleotide sequence is TGTGCCAGCAGCTTAGTAGTCGGGACAGGGGGCGTATCACCCCTCCACTTT. This chain joins TRBV7-2 to TRBJ1-6, with 12 junctional bases fitting TRBD1. V lost 1 base and J lost 10 bases, and the count of bases not matched to a germline gene is 8. CDR1 and CDR2 are drawn from the germline V gene: SGHTA, FQGNSA. Including cysteine and phenylalanine, the CDR3 has 17 amino acids. Only the CDR3 region is kept as DNA, spanning 51 bases read in frame from base 1.